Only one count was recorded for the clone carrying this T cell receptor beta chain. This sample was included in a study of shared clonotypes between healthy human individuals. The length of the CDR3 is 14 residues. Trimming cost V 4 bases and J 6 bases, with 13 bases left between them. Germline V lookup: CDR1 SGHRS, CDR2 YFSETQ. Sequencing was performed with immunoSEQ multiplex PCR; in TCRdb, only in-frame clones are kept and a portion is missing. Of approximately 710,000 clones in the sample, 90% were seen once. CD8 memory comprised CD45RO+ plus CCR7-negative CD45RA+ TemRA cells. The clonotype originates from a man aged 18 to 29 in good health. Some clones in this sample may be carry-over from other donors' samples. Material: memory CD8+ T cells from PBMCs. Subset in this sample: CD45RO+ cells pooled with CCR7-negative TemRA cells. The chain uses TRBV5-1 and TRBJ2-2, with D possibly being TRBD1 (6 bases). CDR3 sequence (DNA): TGCGCCAGCAGCCCGTACAGGGATTCCGGGGAGCTGTTTTTT. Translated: CASSPYRDSGELFF.